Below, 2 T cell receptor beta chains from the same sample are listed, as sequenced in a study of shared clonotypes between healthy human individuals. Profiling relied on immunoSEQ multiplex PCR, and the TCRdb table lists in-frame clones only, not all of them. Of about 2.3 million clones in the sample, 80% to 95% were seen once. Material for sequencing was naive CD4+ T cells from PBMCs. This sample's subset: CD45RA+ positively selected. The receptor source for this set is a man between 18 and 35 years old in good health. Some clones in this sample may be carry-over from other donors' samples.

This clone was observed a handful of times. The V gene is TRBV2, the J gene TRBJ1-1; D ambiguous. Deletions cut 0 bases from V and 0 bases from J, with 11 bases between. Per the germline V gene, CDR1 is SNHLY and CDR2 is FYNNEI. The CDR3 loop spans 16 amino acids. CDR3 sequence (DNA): TGTGCCAGCAGTGAAGCGTGGCAGCTCATGAACACTGAAGCTTTCTTT. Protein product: CASSEAWQLMNTEAFF. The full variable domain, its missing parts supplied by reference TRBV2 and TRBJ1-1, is EPEVTQTPSHQVTQMGQEVILRCVPISNHLYFYWYRQILGQKVEFLVSFYNNEISEKSEIFDDQFSVERPDGSNFTLKIRSTKLEDSAMYFCASSEAWQLMNTEAFFGQGTRLTVV.

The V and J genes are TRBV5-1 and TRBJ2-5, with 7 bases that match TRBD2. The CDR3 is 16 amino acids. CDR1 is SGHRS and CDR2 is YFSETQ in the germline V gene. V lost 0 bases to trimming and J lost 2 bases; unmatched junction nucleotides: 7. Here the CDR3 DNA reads TGCGCCAGCAGCTTGGCCGGCGGACTAGGGCAAGAGACCCAGTACTTC. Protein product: CASSLAGGLGQETQYF.